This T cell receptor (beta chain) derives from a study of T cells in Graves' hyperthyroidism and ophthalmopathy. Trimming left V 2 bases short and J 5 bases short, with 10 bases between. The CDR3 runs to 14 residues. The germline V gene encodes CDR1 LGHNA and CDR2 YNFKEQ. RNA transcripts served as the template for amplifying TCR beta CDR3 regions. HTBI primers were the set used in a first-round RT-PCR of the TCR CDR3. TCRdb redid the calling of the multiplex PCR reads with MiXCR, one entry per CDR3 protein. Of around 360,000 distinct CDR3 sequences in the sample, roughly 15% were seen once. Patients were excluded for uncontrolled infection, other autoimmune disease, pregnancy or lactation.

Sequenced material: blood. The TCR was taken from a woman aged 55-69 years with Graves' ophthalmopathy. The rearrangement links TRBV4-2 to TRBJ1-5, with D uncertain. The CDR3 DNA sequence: TGTGCCAGCAGCCAACAGGCGCGTGATCAGCCCCAGCATTTT. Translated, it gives CASSQQARDQPQHF.